The clone carrying this T cell receptor (beta chain) appeared many times. This sample also contains other DNA sequences that code for the same CDR3. CDR1 and CDR2 from the germline V gene are SEHNR and FQNEAQ (reference sequence). The CDR3 extends over 13 amino acids. V lost 5 bases to trimming and J lost 6 bases, with 11 bases between them. The authors' processing: Amplification of reference gene primers was used by the study to estimate nucleated cell counts. Profiling relied on immunoSEQ multiplex PCR, and the TCRdb table lists in-frame clones only, not all of them. From that table come the V and J calls and clone size; the DNA was used to work out D and trimming. Counted here are under 150,000 clones, roughly 76% occurring once; the ten biggest clones make up roughly 8%. The data derive from a study of blood T cell repertoires in COVID-19. For the study at large: Sources were T cells, B-cell-depleted T cells, or PBMCs; the material itself was cDNA or gDNA.

The clonotype originates from a human donor with acute or convalescent COVID-19. The donor label of this sample is uncertain. The material sequenced was peripheral blood. The chain recombines TRBV7-9 with TRBJ2-1; D not resolved. In nucleotides, the CDR3 is TGTGCCAGCAGCCCTAACCACCGCAATGAGCAGTTCTTC. Protein product: CASSPNHRNEQFF.